This T cell receptor (beta chain) was observed in a study of monozygotic twins with inflammatory bowel disease. The study's findings and limits: The inverse Simpson measure of TCRbeta diversity was lower in IBD patients than in healthy co-twins. Ultimately, a single strong signal or clonotype associated with IBD was not supported.

The CDR3 contains 13 residues. Germline CDR1 MNHEY, CDR2 SMNVEV (reference sequence). About this clonotype itself: The antigen is undetermined.

Blood, about 2.5 ml, was drawn per donor. Per-sample cDNA came from eight separate reactions. After re-calling the 5' RACE reads, TCRdb lists one entry per CDR3 protein, DNA absent. The sample table sets out about 450,000 distinct CDR3 sequences. The rearrangement links TRBV27 to TRBJ1-2. Sequenced sample: blood. The source is a human donor with ulcerative colitis or Crohn's disease, or a healthy co-twin of an affected twin (not recorded which). CDR3: CASSFSRNYGYTF.